The rows below give T cell receptor beta chains drawn from one sample of a study of identical twins. TCRdb ran MiXCR on the 5' RACE reads and lists one entry per CDR3 protein. Among around 470,000 distinct CDR3 sequences listed, 14% were seen once. These data were likewise used in another study, on yellow fever vaccine responses in identical twins.

Material for sequencing was CD4+ T cells sorted from blood. Receptors were obtained from a woman aged 18-30 years in good health. CDR3s include the opening cysteine and the closing phenylalanine or tryptophan. The D gene is left open where the match is weak. Clone sizes are given selectively: once, few, many, or a class where the clone is expanded.

abundance	d_gene	v_gene	j_gene	CDR3aa	CDR3nt
few	-	TRBV19	TRBJ2-4	CASSIPGLKAKNIQYF	TGTGCCAGTAGTATTCCCGGACTGAAAGCCAAAAACATTCAGTACTTC
-	-	TRBV27	TRBJ2-2	CASSLSTQGTGELFF	TGTGCCAGCAGTTTATCGACGCAGGGTACCGGGGAGCTGTTTTTT
-	TRBD1	TRBV18	TRBJ2-7	CASSIKQGAYEQYF	TGTGCCAGCTCTATAAAACAGGGGGCCTACGAGCAGTACTTC
few	-	TRBV12-3/TRBV12-4	TRBJ2-7	CASTLMGSSYEQYF	TGTGCCAGCACCCTGATGGGGAGCTCCTACGAGCAGTACTTC
few	-	TRBV28	TRBJ2-7	CASRGPPQPYEQYF	TGTGCCAGCAGGGGACCCCCCCAGCCCTACGAGCAGTACTTC
few	TRBD2	TRBV10-3	TRBJ2-7	CAISGVAGGPSGEQYF	TGTGCCATCAGTGGAGTAGCGGGGGGGCCTTCGGGCGAGCAGTACTTC
-	TRBD2	TRBV4-2	TRBJ2-2	CASLAGLAANTGELFF	TGTGCCAGTCTAGCAGGACTAGCGGCGAACACCGGGGAGCTGTTTTTT
few	TRBD1	TRBV12-3/TRBV12-4	TRBJ1-2	CASRTGGRDWGGYTF	TGTGCCAGCAGGACAGGGGGTCGCGACTGGGGTGGCTACACCTTC
few	-	TRBV27	TRBJ2-1	CASSPPGSPYNEQFF	TGTGCCAGCAGTCCACCGGGATCCCCCTACAATGAGCAGTTCTTC
few	TRBD1	TRBV12-3/TRBV12-4	TRBJ1-5	CASSSRGTGVSNQPQHF	TGTGCCAGCAGTTCCCGAGGGACAGGGGTTAGCAATCAGCCCCAGCATTTT
-	-	TRBV12-3/TRBV12-4	TRBJ1-5	CASSDGSFRPQHF	TGTGCCAGCAGTGATGGGTCCTTCCGGCCCCAGCATTTT
-	-	TRBV3-1	TRBJ2-1	CASSQEVRGYNEQFF	TGTGCCAGCAGCCAAGAGGTGAGGGGCTACAATGAGCAGTTCTTC
few	-	TRBV2	TRBJ2-7	CASSAPTPGGYEQYF	TGTGCCAGCAGCGCCCCGACCCCAGGGGGGTACGAGCAGTACTTC
-	-	TRBV5-4	TRBJ1-3	CASSYNRKQAFSGNTIYF	TGTGCCAGCAGCTACAACCGGAAACAGGCTTTCTCTGGAAACACCATATATTTT
few	-	TRBV2	TRBJ2-7	CASSEARGYEQYF	TGTGCCAGCAGTGAAGCAAGGGGCTACGAGCAGTACTTC
-	TRBD2	TRBV15	TRBJ2-1	CATSRGLAGDFEQFF	TGTGCCACCAGCAGAGGACTAGCGGGAGACTTTGAGCAGTTCTTC
-	-	TRBV28	TRBJ2-1	CASSFGSISYNEQFF	TGTGCCAGCAGTTTCGGCAGTATCTCCTACAATGAGCAGTTCTTC
few	TRBD2	TRBV5-1	TRBJ2-3	CASSFQGLAGISTDTQYF	TGCGCCAGCAGCTTCCAGGGACTAGCGGGGATTAGCACAGATACGCAGTATTTT
-	-	TRBV5-1	TRBJ2-7	CASSQREGVDEQYF	TGCGCCAGCAGCCAACGGGAAGGGGTCGACGAGCAGTACTTC
-	TRBD2	TRBV18	TRBJ2-4	CASSPLPGGPTINIQYF	TGTGCCAGCTCACCACTTCCGGGGGGGCCTACGATAAACATTCAGTACTTC
-	-	TRBV9	TRBJ2-7	CASSVAQSKGPYEQYF	TGTGCCAGCAGCGTAGCGCAGAGTAAGGGGCCCTACGAGCAGTACTTC
few	-	TRBV6-2/TRBV6-3	TRBJ2-5	CASRGFNEETQYF	TGTGCCAGCCGCGGGTTTAACGAAGAGACCCAGTACTTC
-	-	TRBV10-3	TRBJ2-7	CAISESKDPGEQYF	TGTGCCATCAGTGAGTCGAAAGATCCCGGGGAGCAGTACTTC